This is a list of T cell receptor beta chains from one sample in a study of cytotoxic CD8 clonotypes in ibrutinib-treated CLL. The data were produced by immunoSEQ multiplex PCR, yet TCRdb's version contains in-frame clones alone and is incomplete. The table shows about 72,000 clones, with 75% to 85% occurring only once. The material sequenced was PBMCs, taken at disease progression, from a patient treated with ibrutinib. The receptors shown here come from a human donor with chronic lymphocytic leukemia. Both conserved end residues are part of each CDR3. D genes are given only for firm matches.

CDR3: CSVITGTTGQPQHF; V: TRBV29-1; D: -
CDR3: CASSRARGTANQPQHF; V: TRBV28; D: -
CDR3: CASSQDSWGSGANVLTF; V: TRBV4-2; D: -
CDR3: CASSLSTNLKQYF; V: TRBV7-3; D: -
CDR3: CAWRRPGAGGTVRYNEQFF; V: TRBV30; D: TRBD2
CDR3: CASSLGGQETQYF; V: TRBV11-2; D: TRBD2
CDR3: CASSLIPGTNYGYTF; V: TRBV7-8; D: -
CDR3: CAIKGTATYEQYF; V: TRBV10-3; D: -
CDR3: CASSLTGGAYNEQFF; V: TRBV5-6; D: TRBD2
CDR3: CASNDGAYEQYF; V: TRBV2; D: -
CDR3: CASPQCRLSTDTQYF; V: TRBV21-1; D: -
CDR3: CASSLAWLNTEAFF; V: TRBV7-2; D: -
CDR3: CASSLSHSGNTIYF; V: TRBV7-9; D: -
CDR3: CATKGQISGNTIYF; V: TRBV2; D: TRBD1
CDR3: CAWSVGFGSTEAFF; V: TRBV30; D: -
CDR3: CASSTGTRAYF; V: TRBV7-8; D: -
CDR3: CAISDSHPGIPNNEQFF; V: TRBV10-3; D: -
CDR3: CASSHRRAGDTGELFF; V: TRBV5-1; D: TRBD2
CDR3: CASRTSGKETQYF; V: TRBV4-1; D: TRBD2
CDR3: CASSPPNTGELFF; V: TRBV18; D: -
CDR3: CASSTPAYSYNEQFF; V: TRBV7-9; D: -
CDR3: CASTDFSYNEQFF; V: TRBV11-2; D: -
CDR3: CASSFDWDRSQPQHF; V: TRBV7-6; D: TRBD1
CDR3: CASSPRLAGYNEQFF; V: TRBV9; D: TRBD2
CDR3: CASSLEVTDTQYF; V: TRBV5-1; D: -
CDR3: CASRERTSLAQHF; V: TRBV7-8; D: -
CDR3: CASSPGYGSSYEQYF; V: TRBV4-1; D: -
CDR3: CASSLAVGGQNSYTF; V: TRBV5-1; D: -
CDR3: CASSLAPGGANSPLHF; V: TRBV5-1; D: TRBD1
CDR3: CASSLLGWHFTNYGYTF; V: TRBV4-1; D: -
CDR3: CASSIQGEKLFF; V: TRBV19; D: -
CDR3: CASSETSGGSEQFF; V: TRBV2; D: TRBD2
CDR3: CASSLVANTGELFF; V: TRBV5-6; D: -
CDR3: CASSLSAGTAGYGYTF; V: TRBV27; D: TRBD1
CDR3: CASSIYTAGQPQHF; V: TRBV19; D: -
CDR3: CAIERAGGSHGYTF; V: TRBV21-1; D: -
CDR3: CASSQEETSRSGELFF; V: TRBV4-1; D: TRBD2
CDR3: CASSSSGANVLTF; V: TRBV6-6; D: -
CDR3: CAWSVRGGADTQYF; V: TRBV30; D: -
CDR3: CASSPSGWNEQFF; V: TRBV5-4; D: -
CDR3: CASSFIIDRERPYEQYF; V: TRBV28; D: TRBD1
CDR3: CASSPSGGGYEQYF; V: TRBV28; D: TRBD1
CDR3: CASSLLGDGYTF; V: TRBV5-6; D: -
CDR3: CASSVEGANEQYF; V: TRBV6-1; D: TRBD1
CDR3: CASSKPSGADNEQFF; V: TRBV13; D: TRBD2
CDR3: CASSLVAGYNEQFF; V: TRBV11-2; D: -
CDR3: CASSIGGSNQPQHF; V: TRBV19; D: -
CDR3: CASSVNRVHGNQPQHF; V: TRBV7-2; D: -